This T cell receptor beta chain was documented in a study of breast tumors, draining lymph nodes, adjacent tissues. Findings of the study overall: Tumor repertoires ranked between lymph nodes and nontumor tissue in diversity, with V and J gene preferences.

TCRdb used MiXCR to reprocess the multiplex PCR reads, holding one entry per CDR3 protein. The table includes fewer than 25,000 distinct CDR3 sequences, over 60% detected once. This clonotype was seen once. The target antigen is unknown. The ends lost 7 bases at V and 6 bases at J; junction bases unmatched: 10. Germline lookup yields CDR1 SQVTM and CDR2 ANQGSEA. The CDR3 runs to 14 residues. Sequenced sample: tumor-adjacent breast tissue. The source of this sequence is a female donor with breast cancer. Some clones in this sample may be carry-over from other donors' samples. V is TRBV29-1 and J is TRBJ2-2, with 8 positions matching TRBD2. The CDR3: CSAKVGLGAGELFF. As DNA, the CDR3 is TGCAGCGCTAAGGTGGGACTAGGGGCCGGGGAGCTGTTTTTT.